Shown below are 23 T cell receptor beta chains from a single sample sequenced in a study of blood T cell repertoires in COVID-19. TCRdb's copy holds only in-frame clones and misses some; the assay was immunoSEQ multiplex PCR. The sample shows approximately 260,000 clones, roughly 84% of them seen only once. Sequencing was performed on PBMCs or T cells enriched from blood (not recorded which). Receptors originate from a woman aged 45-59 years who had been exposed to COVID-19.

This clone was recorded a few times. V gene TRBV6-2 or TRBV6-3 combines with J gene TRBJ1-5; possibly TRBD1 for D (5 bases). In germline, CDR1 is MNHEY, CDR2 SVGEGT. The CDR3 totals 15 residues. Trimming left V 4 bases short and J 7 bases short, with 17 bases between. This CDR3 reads CASSSSREAIQPQHF. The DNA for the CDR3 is TGTGCCAGCAGTTCAAGCAGGGAAGCCATCCAGCCCCAGCATTTT.

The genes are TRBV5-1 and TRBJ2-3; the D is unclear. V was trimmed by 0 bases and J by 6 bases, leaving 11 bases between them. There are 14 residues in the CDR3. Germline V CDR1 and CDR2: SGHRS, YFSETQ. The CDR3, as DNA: TGCGCCAGCAGCTTGGGAGGCTATAGGGATACGCAGTATTTT. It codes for CASSLGGYRDTQYF.

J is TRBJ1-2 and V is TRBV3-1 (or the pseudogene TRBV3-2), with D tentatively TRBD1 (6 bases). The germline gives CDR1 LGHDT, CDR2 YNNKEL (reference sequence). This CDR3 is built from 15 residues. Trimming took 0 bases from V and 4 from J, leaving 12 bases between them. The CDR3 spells CASSQEAQGPYGYTF. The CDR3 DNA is TGTGCCAGCAGCCAAGAAGCACAGGGTCCCTATGGCTACACCTTC.

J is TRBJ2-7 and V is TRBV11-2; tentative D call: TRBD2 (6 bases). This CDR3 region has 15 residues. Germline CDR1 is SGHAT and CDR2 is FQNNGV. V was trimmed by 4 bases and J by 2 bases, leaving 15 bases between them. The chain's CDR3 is CASSSPGGSPYEQYF. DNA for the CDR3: TGTGCCAGCAGCTCCCCTGGGGGGTCCCCCTACGAGCAGTACTTC.

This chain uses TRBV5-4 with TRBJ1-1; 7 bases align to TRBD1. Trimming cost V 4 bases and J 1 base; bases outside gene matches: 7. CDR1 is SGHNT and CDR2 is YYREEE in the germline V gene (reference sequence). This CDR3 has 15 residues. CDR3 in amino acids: CASSRDRQKNTEAFF. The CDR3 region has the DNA TGTGCCAGCAGCCGGGACAGACAAAAGAACACTGAAGCTTTCTTT. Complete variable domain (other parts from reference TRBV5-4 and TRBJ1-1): ETGVTQSPTHLIKTRGQQVTLRCSSQSGHNTVSWYQQALGQGPQFIFQYYREEENGRGNFPPRFSGLQFPNYSSELNVNALELDDSALYLCASSRDRQKNTEAFFGQGTRLTVV.

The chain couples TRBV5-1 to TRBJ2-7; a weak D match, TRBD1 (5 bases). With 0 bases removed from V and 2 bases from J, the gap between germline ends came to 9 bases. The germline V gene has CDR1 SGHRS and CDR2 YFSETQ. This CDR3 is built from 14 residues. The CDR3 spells CASSLGGSAYEQYF. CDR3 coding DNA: TGCGCCAGCAGCTTGGGGGGCAGCGCCTACGAGCAGTACTTC.

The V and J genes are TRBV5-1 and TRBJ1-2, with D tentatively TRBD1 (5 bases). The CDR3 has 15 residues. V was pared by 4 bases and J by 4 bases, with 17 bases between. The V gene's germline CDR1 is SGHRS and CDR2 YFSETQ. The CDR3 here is CASSPGTSPPYGYTF. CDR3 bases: TGCGCCAGCAGCCCGGGGACTTCTCCCCCCTATGGCTACACCTTC.

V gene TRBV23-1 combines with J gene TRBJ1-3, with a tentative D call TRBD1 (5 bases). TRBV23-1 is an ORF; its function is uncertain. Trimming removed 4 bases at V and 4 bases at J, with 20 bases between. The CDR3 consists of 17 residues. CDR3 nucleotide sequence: TGCGCCAGCAGTCTCCCTCGGGCGGGGGTGCGAGGAAACACCATATATTTT. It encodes CASSLPRAGVRGNTIYF.

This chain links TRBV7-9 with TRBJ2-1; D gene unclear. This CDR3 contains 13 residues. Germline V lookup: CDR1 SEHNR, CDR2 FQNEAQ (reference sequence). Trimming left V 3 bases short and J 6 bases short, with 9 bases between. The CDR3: CASSFTSSNEQFF. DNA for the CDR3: TGTGCCAGCAGCTTTACCAGTTCCAATGAGCAGTTCTTC.

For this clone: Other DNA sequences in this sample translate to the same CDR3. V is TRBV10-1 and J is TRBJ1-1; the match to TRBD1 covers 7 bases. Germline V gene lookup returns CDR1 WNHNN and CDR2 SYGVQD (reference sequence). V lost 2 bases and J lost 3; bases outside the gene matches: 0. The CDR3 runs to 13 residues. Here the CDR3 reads CASSEDRDTEAFF. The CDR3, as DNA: TGCGCCAGCAGTGAGGACAGGGACACTGAAGCTTTCTTT.

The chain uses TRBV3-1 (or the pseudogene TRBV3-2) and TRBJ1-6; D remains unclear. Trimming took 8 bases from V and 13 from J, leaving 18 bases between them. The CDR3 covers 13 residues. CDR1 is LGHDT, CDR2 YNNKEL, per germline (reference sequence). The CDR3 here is CASSLRGIGPLHF. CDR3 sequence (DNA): TGTGCCAGCTCGCTAAGAGGGATTGGGCCCCTCCACTTT.

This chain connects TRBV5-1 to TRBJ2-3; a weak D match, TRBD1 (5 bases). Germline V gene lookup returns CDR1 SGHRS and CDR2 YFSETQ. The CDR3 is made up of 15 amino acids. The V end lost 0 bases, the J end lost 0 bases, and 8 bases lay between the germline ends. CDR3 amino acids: CASSLETASTDTQYF. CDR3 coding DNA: TGCGCCAGCAGCTTGGAGACAGCGAGCACAGATACGCAGTATTTT.

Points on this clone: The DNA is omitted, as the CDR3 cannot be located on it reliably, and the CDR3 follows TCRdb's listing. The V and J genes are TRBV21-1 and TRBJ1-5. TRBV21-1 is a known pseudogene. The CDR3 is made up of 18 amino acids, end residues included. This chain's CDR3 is CASSRWGCGAYSNQPQHF.

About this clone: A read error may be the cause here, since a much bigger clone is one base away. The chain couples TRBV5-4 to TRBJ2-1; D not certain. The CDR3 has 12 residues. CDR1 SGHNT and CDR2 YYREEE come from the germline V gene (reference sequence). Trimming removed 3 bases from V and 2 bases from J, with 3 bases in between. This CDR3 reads CASSSAYNEQFF. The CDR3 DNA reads TGTGCCAGCAGCTCCGCCTACAATGAGCAGTTCTTC. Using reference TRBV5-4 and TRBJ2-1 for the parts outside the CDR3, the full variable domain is ETGVTQSPTHLIKTRGQQVTLRCSSQSGHNTVSWYQQALGQGPQFIFQYYREEENGRGNFPPRFSGLQFPNYSSELNVNALELDDSALYLCASSSAYNEQFFGPGTRLTVL.

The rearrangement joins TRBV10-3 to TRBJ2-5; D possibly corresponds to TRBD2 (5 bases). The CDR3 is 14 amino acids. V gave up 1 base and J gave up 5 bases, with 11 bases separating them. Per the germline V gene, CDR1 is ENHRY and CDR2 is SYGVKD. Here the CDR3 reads CAISELGSEETQYF. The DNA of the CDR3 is TGTGCCATCAGTGAGTTGGGTAGCGAGGAGACCCAGTACTTC.

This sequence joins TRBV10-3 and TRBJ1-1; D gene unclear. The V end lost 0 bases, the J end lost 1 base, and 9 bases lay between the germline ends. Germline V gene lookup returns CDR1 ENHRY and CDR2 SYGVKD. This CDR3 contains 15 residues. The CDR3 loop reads CAISESGVENTEAFF. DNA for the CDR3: TGTGCCATCAGTGAGTCGGGCGTAGAGAACACTGAAGCTTTCTTT.

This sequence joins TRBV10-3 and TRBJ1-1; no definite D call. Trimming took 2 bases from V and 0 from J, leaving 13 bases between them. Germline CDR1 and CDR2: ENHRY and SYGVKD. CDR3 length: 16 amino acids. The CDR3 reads CAISERYSSMNTEAFF. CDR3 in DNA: TGTGCCATCAGTGAGCGGTACAGTTCCATGAACACTGAAGCTTTCTTT.

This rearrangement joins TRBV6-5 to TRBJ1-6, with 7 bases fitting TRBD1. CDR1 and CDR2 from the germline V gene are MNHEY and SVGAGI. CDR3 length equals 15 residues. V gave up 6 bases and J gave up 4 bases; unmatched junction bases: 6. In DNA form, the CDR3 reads TGTGCCAGCAGAGAGGGGGCCCCTTATAATTCACCCCTCCACTTT. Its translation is CASREGAPYNSPLHF.

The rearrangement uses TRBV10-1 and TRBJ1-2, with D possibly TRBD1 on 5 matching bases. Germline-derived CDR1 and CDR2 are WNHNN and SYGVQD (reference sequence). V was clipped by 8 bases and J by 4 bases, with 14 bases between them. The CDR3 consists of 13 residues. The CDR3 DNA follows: TGCGCCAGCTCGGCAGGGTTTGGCTATGGCTACACCTTC. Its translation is CASSAGFGYGYTF.

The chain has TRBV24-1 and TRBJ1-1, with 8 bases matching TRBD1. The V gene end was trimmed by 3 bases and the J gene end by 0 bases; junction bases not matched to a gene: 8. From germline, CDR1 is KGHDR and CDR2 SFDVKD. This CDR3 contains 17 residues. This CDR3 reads CATSDLTGGRVNTEAFF. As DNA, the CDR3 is TGTGCCACCAGTGATCTAACAGGGGGGAGGGTGAACACTGAAGCTTTCTTT.

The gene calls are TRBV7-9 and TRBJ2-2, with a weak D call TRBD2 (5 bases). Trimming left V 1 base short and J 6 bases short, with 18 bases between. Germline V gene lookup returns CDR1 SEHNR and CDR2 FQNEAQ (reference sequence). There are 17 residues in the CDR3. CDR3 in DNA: TGTGCCAGCAGCTTAGTCTCGGGCGCTCCCGGGGCCGGGGAGCTGTTTTTT. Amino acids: CASSLVSGAPGAGELFF.

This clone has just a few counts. This CDR3 reads CASSWAGNEQFF. In nucleotides, the CDR3 is TGTGCCAGCAGCTGGGCGGGAAATGAGCAGTTCTTC. The chain is built from TRBV7-9 and TRBJ2-1; weak D call: TRBD2 (6 bases). CDR1 SEHNR and CDR2 FQNEAQ come from the germline V gene (reference sequence). The ends were cut back, 4 bases at V and 7 bases at J, with 8 bases in the middle. The CDR3 runs 12 residues.

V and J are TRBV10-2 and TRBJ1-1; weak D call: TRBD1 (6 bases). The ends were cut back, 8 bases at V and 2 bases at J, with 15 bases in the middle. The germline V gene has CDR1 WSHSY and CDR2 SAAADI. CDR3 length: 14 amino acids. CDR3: CASSSSRGNTEAFF. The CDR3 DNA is TGCGCCAGCTCAAGTAGCAGGGGTAACACTGAAGCTTTCTTT.